Each of the 22 T cell receptor beta chains below was sequenced from the same sample in a study of cytomegalovirus exposure and HLA in healthy donors. Using immunoSEQ multiplex PCR, the repertoire was profiled, and TCRdb retains in-frame clones only, with some absent. This table holds 150,000 to 200,000 clones, roughly three quarters found once. Material: PBMCs. The receptors derive from a woman between 25 and 40 years old in good health and CMV-seronegative.

The chain has TRBV5-1 and TRBJ1-4, with unresolved D. The CDR3 contains 14 residues. Germline CDR1 is SGHRS and CDR2 is YFSETQ. V lost 1 base, J lost 8 bases, and 12 bases lay in between. As DNA, the CDR3 is TGCGCCAGCAGCTTGACAGAAGGCTCCGAAAAACTGTTTTTT. Protein sequence: CASSLTEGSEKLFF.

This sequence joins TRBV4-1 and TRBJ1-5; D is unclear. Deletions cut 0 bases from V and 7 bases from J, with 16 bases between. There are 16 residues in the CDR3. Germline V gives CDR1 MGHRA, CDR2 YSYEKL. The CDR3 is CASSQEVAGFLQPQHF. In nucleotides, the CDR3 is TGCGCCAGCAGCCAAGAAGTGGCGGGGTTTTTGCAGCCCCAGCATTTT.

This sequence joins TRBV18 and TRBJ2-5; 7 nucleotides match TRBD1. The CDR3 spans 14 residues. Per the germline V gene, CDR1 is KGHSH and CDR2 is LQKENI. After removal of 7 bases from V and 4 bases from J, the junction contained 9 bases not matched to a gene. The CDR3 nucleotides are TGTGCCAGCTTTCGCACAGGGGTAGGAGAGACCCAGTACTTC. Translating it yields CASFRTGVGETQYF.

This clone is a singleton in its sample. The rearrangement links TRBV9 to TRBJ1-2; D remains unclear. V lost 0 bases, J lost 2 bases, and 11 bases lay in between. Germline V gives CDR1 SGDLS, CDR2 YYNGEE. This CDR3 comprises 15 residues. The CDR3 region is CASSVEVGGNYGYTF. CDR3 DNA sequence: TGTGCCAGCAGCGTAGAGGTAGGAGGGAACTATGGCTACACCTTC.

V is TRBV11-2 and J is TRBJ2-7; weak D call: TRBD2 (6 bases). V lost 0 bases and J lost 3, with 12 bases in between. Per the germline V gene, CDR1 is SGHAT and CDR2 is FQNNGV. CDR3 length equals 15 residues. The CDR3 region is CASSLEEGGLYEQYF. In nucleotides, the CDR3 is TGTGCCAGCAGCTTAGAGGAGGGAGGACTCTACGAGCAGTACTTC.

This clone was seen a few times. The J gene is TRBJ2-7, the V gene TRBV15, with D perhaps matching TRBD2 (5 bases). Looked up from germline, CDR1 is LNHNV and CDR2 is YYDKDF (reference sequence). The CDR3 has 14 amino acids. Trimming pared 0 bases from V and 4 bases from J, leaving 10 bases between. As DNA, the CDR3 is TGTGCCACCAGCAGAGATTCGGGGAAGTACGAGCAGTACTTC. Encoded protein: CATSRDSGKYEQYF.

This rearrangement joins TRBV30 to TRBJ1-5; D possibly corresponds to TRBD1 (6 bases). The V end lost 4 bases, the J end lost 2 bases, and 12 bases lay between the germline ends. The CDR3 has 14 amino acids. Germline values: CDR1 GTSNPN, CDR2 SVGIG (reference sequence). The CDR3 is CAWKGVSGNQPQHF. The CDR3 DNA reads as TGTGCCTGGAAGGGGGTTAGTGGCAATCAGCCCCAGCATTTT.

Here the CDR3 DNA reads TGCGCCAGCAGCTCGGACAGGGGGCGTCAAAAACTGTTTTTT. Translating gives CASSSDRGRQKLFF. J is TRBJ1-4 and V is TRBV5-1; the match to TRBD1 covers 11 bases. Trimming removed 3 bases from V and 9 bases from J; junction bases left unmatched: 4. The germline gives CDR1 SGHRS, CDR2 YFSETQ. The CDR3 extends over 14 amino acids.

The rearrangement links TRBV7-2 to TRBJ1-1; no firm D call. The CDR3 is 13 amino acids. V lost 3 bases and J lost 6, with 11 bases in between. CDR1 SGHTA and CDR2 FQGNSA come from the germline V gene. The DNA of the CDR3 is TGTGCCAGCAGCTTCGGGATACCGCCTGAAGCTTTCTTT. Its translation is CASSFGIPPEAFF. The variable domain in full, with the rest retrieved from reference TRBV7-2 and TRBJ1-1, is GAGVSQSPSNKVTEKGKDVELRCDPISGHTALYWYRQSLGQGLEFLIYFQGNSAPDKSGLPSDRFSAERTGGSVSTLTIQRTQQEDSAVYLCASSFGIPPEAFFGQGTRLTVV.

This clone was recorded only once. The chain recombines TRBV13 with TRBJ1-2; no clear D. The V end lost 0 bases, the J end lost 8 bases, and 16 bases lay between the germline ends. CDR3 length equals 15 residues. Germline V gives CDR1 PRHDT, CDR2 FYEKMQ (reference sequence). The CDR3 loop reads CASSLGPLRAGGYTF. Here the CDR3 DNA reads TGTGCCAGCAGCTTAGGCCCTCTGAGGGCTGGAGGCTACACCTTC.

This clone was seen a handful of times. This chain joins TRBV27 and TRBJ2-7; 9 bases are shared with TRBD1. The CDR3 sequence is 15 residues long. Germline V gene data show CDR1 as MNHEY and CDR2 as SMNVEV (reference sequence). V shed 6 bases, J shed 1 base, and the junction held 7 bases outside the gene matches. The CDR3 spells CASRQTGTGSYEQYF. CDR3 nucleotide sequence: TGTGCCAGCAGACAAACCGGGACAGGGTCCTACGAGCAGTACTTC.

The V call is TRBV29-1, the J call TRBJ1-5; TRBD1 matches 9 bases. From germline, CDR1 is SQVTM and CDR2 ANQGSEA. The J segment lost 2 bases and the V segment lost 5 bases, leaving 10 bases of the junction unmatched. This CDR3 has 16 amino acids. The CDR3 loop is CSVTKQGATGNQPQHF. The DNA of the CDR3 is TGCAGCGTTACGAAACAGGGGGCGACGGGCAATCAGCCCCAGCATTTT.

This sequence joins TRBV29-1 and TRBJ1-1; the D gene is possibly TRBD1 (5 bases). Germline lookup yields CDR1 SQVTM and CDR2 ANQGSEA. V was shortened by 4 bases and J by 1 base, with 10 bases between the two germline ends. CDR3 length: 13 amino acids. As DNA, the CDR3 is TGCAGCGTTGGTAGTGGGGCGAACACTGAAGCTTTCTTT. It translates to CSVGSGANTEAFF.

V and J are TRBV14 and TRBJ1-2, with 7 bases identical to TRBD1. The CDR3 length is 14 residues. J lost 5 bases, V lost 2 bases, and 5 bases had no gene match. Germline-derived CDR1 and CDR2 are SGHDN and FVKESK. CDR3 loop: CASSQIEGAYGYTF. The CDR3 DNA is TGTGCCAGCAGCCAAATTGAGGGGGCGTATGGCTACACCTTC.

This rearrangement joins TRBV5-4 to TRBJ2-1, with D perhaps TRBD1 (6 bases). This CDR3 spans 17 amino acids. Germline CDR1 reads SGHNT; CDR2 reads YYREEE (reference sequence). V was cut by 3 bases and J by 7 bases, with 23 bases left in between. The chain's CDR3 is CASSWDYSGATRNEQFF. Written as DNA, the CDR3 is TGTGCCAGCAGCTGGGATTATTCAGGGGCCACGAGGAATGAGCAGTTCTTC.

This clone was picked up a small number of times. The V and J genes are TRBV7-2 and TRBJ1-2, with D unresolved. There are 13 residues in the CDR3. Germline CDR1 SGHTA, CDR2 FQGNSA. V lost 1 base to trimming and J lost 4 bases, with 7 bases between them. In nucleotides, the CDR3 is TGTGCCAGCAGCTTAGTCCGCAGCTATGGCTACACCTTC. Its protein is CASSLVRSYGYTF.

The chain is built from TRBV5-4 and TRBJ2-7; 11 nucleotides match TRBD2. This CDR3 has 17 residues. With 4 bases clipped from V and 3 bases from J, the junction kept 12 bases outside the gene matches. Germline CDR1 and CDR2: SGHNT and YYREEE (reference sequence). The CDR3 DNA reads TGTGCCAGCAGCCGACAAAAACTAGCGGGAGAGAACTACGAGCAGTACTTC. Translating gives CASSRQKLAGENYEQYF.

This clone has just one count. This chain links TRBV9 with TRBJ2-2; 8 bases match TRBD2. Germline CDR1 and CDR2: SGDLS and YYNGEE. The junction had 7 bases not matched to a gene; V was cut back by 6 bases and J by 6 bases. This CDR3 contains 14 residues. DNA for the CDR3: TGTGCCAGCACCCGGGGGGGGTCCGCCGGGGAGCTGTTTTTT. It specifies CASTRGGSAGELFF.

This chain's CDR3 is CASSFRDRGNNQPQHF. The CDR3 DNA reads TGCGCCAGCAGCTTCCGGGACAGGGGAAACAATCAGCCCCAGCATTTT. The chain joins TRBV5-1 to TRBJ1-5; TRBD1 agrees at 10 bases. V shed 2 bases and J 3 bases; nucleotides not matched to a gene: 5. The CDR3 is 16 amino acids. Germline V gene data show CDR1 as SGHRS and CDR2 as YFSETQ.

This sequence joins TRBV11-2 and TRBJ2-2, with no clear D. V lost 8 bases and J lost 4, with 11 bases in between. Germline loops: CDR1 SGHAT, CDR2 FQNNGV. The CDR3 has 13 amino acids. This CDR3 reads CASHHSFTGELFF. As DNA, the CDR3 is TGTGCCAGCCACCACAGTTTCACCGGGGAGCTGTTTTTT.

V gene TRBV11-2 combines with J gene TRBJ2-5; possibly TRBD1 for D (5 bases). Germline-derived CDR1 and CDR2 are SGHAT and FQNNGV. Trimming stripped 5 bases from V and 6 bases from J, with 19 bases between. The CDR3 runs to 15 residues. The CDR3 loop is CASSAGSDIGQTQYF. For the CDR3, the DNA is TGTGCCAGCAGCGCAGGCTCGGACATTGGGCAGACCCAGTACTTC.

The chain recombines TRBV6-5 with TRBJ1-3; D not resolved. The CDR3 extends over 15 amino acids. CDR1 is MNHEY and CDR2 is SVGAGI in the germline V gene. V shed 6 bases and J shed 0 bases, with 12 bases lying between them. CDR3 coding DNA: TGTGCCAGCAGACCAGGACTGATCTCTGGAAACACCATATATTTT. This translates into CASRPGLISGNTIYF.